What follows are 4 T cell receptor beta chains derived from one specimen sequenced in a study of early T cells in non-severe SARS-CoV-2 infection. TCRdb reanalysed the 5' RACE reads using MiXCR and keeps one entry per CDR3 protein. The sample records some 31,000 distinct CDR3 sequences, approximately 6.2% being singletons. Sequenced sample: whole blood. These receptors originate from an adult who was a healthcare worker with PCR-confirmed SARS-CoV-2 infection or an uninfected control (not recorded which).

This clonotype was picked up many times. This chain joins TRBV6-5 and TRBJ2-7, with a possible D match to TRBD2 (6 bases). Per the germline V gene, CDR1 is MNHEY and CDR2 is SVGAGI. This CDR3 is built from 16 residues. Trimming removed 4 bases at V and 3 bases at J, with 19 bases between. CDR3 nucleotides: TGTGCCAGCAGTTCCACCCAGCGGGCAAACCTCTACGAGCAGTACGTC. Amino acid sequence: CASSSTQRANLYEQYV.

The rearrangement links TRBV4-2 to TRBJ2-3, with 12 positions matching TRBD2. The length of the CDR3 is 20 residues. Trimming at V came to 0 bases and at J to 2 bases, leaving 12 bases not matched to a gene. Looked up from germline, CDR1 is LGHNA and CDR2 is YNFKEQ. CDR3: CASSQDRLAGVHKTTDTQYF. The CDR3 region has the DNA TGTGCCAGCAGCCAAGATCGACTAGCGGGAGTTCACAAAACCACAGATACGCAGTATTTT.

In this sample, this clonotype turned up many times. This chain connects TRBV5-1 to TRBJ2-1, with 7 bases identical to TRBD2. The CDR3 runs to 12 residues. CDR1 and CDR2 from the germline V gene are SGHRS and YFSETQ. J was trimmed by 3 bases and V by 7 bases; bases with no gene match: 1. The CDR3 protein is CASWDYYNEQFF. The CDR3 bases are TGCGCCAGCTGGGACTACTACAATGAGCAGTTCTTC.

This clonotype came up a few times. This chain uses TRBV29-1 with TRBJ2-5; the match to TRBD1 covers 7 bases. The CDR3 runs to 12 residues. After removal of 4 bases from V and 2 bases from J, the junction contained 1 base not matched to a gene. Looked up from germline, CDR1 is SQVTM and CDR2 is ANQGSEA. The CDR3 nucleotides are TGCAGCGTTGGCAGGGGGCAAGAGACCCAGTACTTC. Translation gives CSVGRGQETQYF. Supplemented by reference TRBV29-1 and TRBJ2-5, the full variable domain reads SAVISQKPSRDICQRGTSLTIQCQVDSQVTMMFWYRQQPGQSLTLIATANQGSEATYESGFVIDKFPISRPNLTFSTLTVSNMSPEDSSIYLCSVGRGQETQYFGPGTRLLVL.